This T cell receptor beta chain was captured in a study of blood T cell repertoires in COVID-19. TCRdb's table, derived via immunoSEQ multiplex PCR, lists solely in-frame clones and lacks some. This table holds 220,000 or so clones, approximately 83% found once. Either two negative PCRs, clearance, or symptom resolution qualified Cohort 3 donors as recovered. Sequencing input: PBMCs or T cells enriched from blood (not recorded which). The source of this sequence is a woman aged 55-75 years who had recovered from COVID-19.

The CDR3 is CASSAGTVYNEQFF. CDR3 coding DNA: TGTGCCAGCAGCGCGGGGACAGTATACAATGAGCAGTTCTTC. V is TRBV9 and J is TRBJ2-1, with TRBD1 identical over 7 bases. The germline CDR1 and CDR2 sequences are SGDLS and YYNGEE. V trimming: 3 bases; J trimming: 4 bases; junction bases outside the gene matches: 4. This CDR3 spans 14 amino acids.